The entry that follows covers one TCR beta chain sequence. Its antigen is still unknown. This record belongs to a study of a mutant IDH1 vaccine in newly diagnosed glioma. Study-wide background: Eight vaccinations reached patients in weeks 1, 3, 5, 7, 11, 15, 19 and 23.

Measured with immunoSEQ multiplex PCR; TCRdb has only the in-frame clones, and not every one. The table shows 38,000 or so clones, with around 81% occurring only once. Time point described: week 23, last vaccination. Doses of 300 ug of mutant IDH1 20-mer peptide were given with topical imiquimod. CDR3 size: 17 residues. V lost 3 bases to trimming and J lost 2 bases; unmatched junction nucleotides: 12. Germline V gene data show CDR1 as SGHAT and CDR2 as FQNNGV. The clonotype originates from a man aged 40-49 years with glioma. J is TRBJ2-7 and V is TRBV11-2; TRBD2 matches at 8 bases. The specimen was PBMCs, collected from a glioma patient whose treatment included an IDH1 peptide vaccine. The CDR3 DNA reads as TGTGCCAGCAGCTTGCTCCCGACTAGCGTATATACCTACGAGCAGTACTTC. As protein: CASSLLPTSVYTYEQYF. Full variable domain (rest looked up from reference TRBV11-2 and TRBJ2-7): EAGVAQSPRYKIIEKRQSVAFWCNPISGHATLYWYQQILGQGPKLLIQFQNNGVVDDSQLPKDRFSAERLKGVDSTLKIQPAKLEDSAVYLCASSLLPTSVYTYEQYFGPGTRLTVT.